One and the same sample provided the 25 T cell receptor beta chains below, sequenced in a study of regulatory T cells in long-lasting Graves disease. Time point: newly diagnosed GD, antithyroid drugs for less than 3 months. Researchers made the TCR library from RNA that was extracted from PBMCs. Arm-PCR of CDR3 regions with iRepertoire HTBI primers generated TCR beta libraries. TCRdb reprocessed the multiplex PCR reads with MiXCR, giving one entry per CDR3 protein. The data show about 560,000 distinct CDR3 sequences, about 16% seen once. These data also featured in a second study, about T cells in Graves' hyperthyroidism and ophthalmopathy.

Sequenced here: peripheral blood mononuclear cells (PBMCs), sampled at new diagnosis, from a patient treated with antithyroid drugs. The receptors originated from a man aged 18 to 30 with Graves disease.

In nucleotides, the CDR3 is TGTGCCAGCCGCGGTGGAGGAGGATCCTACAATGAGCAGTTCTTC. Translation gives CASRGGGGSYNEQFF. This chain links TRBV25-1 with TRBJ2-1; TRBD2 is a possible D gene (5 bases). Between the trimmed V and J ends, which lost 8 bases and 1 base, there was a span of 15 bases. This CDR3 is 15 amino acids long. Germline loops: CDR1 MGHDK, CDR2 SYGVNS.

This clonotype was picked up a small number of times. The chain uses TRBV6-1 and TRBJ1-5; D gene uncertain. Germline V lookup: CDR1 MNHNS, CDR2 SASEGT. Trimming stripped 5 bases from V and 3 bases from J, with 17 bases between. The CDR3 has 16 residues. The CDR3 spells CASSPRPGGNNQPQHF. The CDR3 DNA reads as TGTGCCAGCAGTCCGCGACCCGGAGGTAACAATCAGCCCCAGCATTTT.

This clonotype was recorded at least ten times. This chain links TRBV3-1 with TRBJ2-7, with D maybe TRBD2 (6 bases). The ends were cut back, 0 bases at V and 3 bases at J, with 15 bases in the middle. CDR3 length: 16 residues. Germline V gene data show CDR1 as LGHDT and CDR2 as YNNKEL (reference sequence). The CDR3 loop reads CASSQDMERALYEQYF. The CDR3 coding sequence is TGTGCCAGCAGCCAAGATATGGAGCGGGCACTCTACGAGCAGTACTTC.

The J gene is TRBJ1-2, the V gene TRBV11-2; D is unresolved. The germline CDR1 and CDR2 sequences are SGHAT and FQNNGV. CDR3 length: 13 residues. Trimming left V 4 bases short and J 5 bases short, with 11 bases between. CDR3 loop: CASSSRAVYGYTF. In nucleotides, the CDR3 is TGTGCCAGCAGCTCCCGGGCCGTGTATGGCTACACCTTC.

This rearrangement joins TRBV5-4 to TRBJ1-1; no definite D call. Germline CDR1 and CDR2: SGHNT and YYREEE (reference sequence). Trimming shortened V by 0 bases and J by 2 bases, and 11 bases separated the two germline ends. The CDR3 is 15 amino acids. The CDR3 DNA follows: TGTGCCAGCAGCTTGGGACAACGGCGCAACACTGAAGCTTTCTTT. Translation gives CASSLGQRRNTEAFF.

V usage is TRBV11-2 and J usage is TRBJ1-1; 8 bases are shared with TRBD1. Germline loops: CDR1 SGHAT, CDR2 FQNNGV. V shed 2 bases and J 0 bases; nucleotides not matched to a gene: 2. CDR3 size: 15 residues. CDR3 nucleotide sequence: TGTGCCAGCAGCTTATACAGGGGGATGAACACTGAAGCTTTCTTT. This gives the protein CASSLYRGMNTEAFF.

In regard to this clonotype: The CDR3 carries no conserved terminal phenylalanine or tryptophan, so it likely arises from a read error. The chain has TRBV2 and TRBJ1-1; the D is unclear. The CDR3 covers 15 residues. CDR1 SNHLY and CDR2 FYNNEI come from the germline V gene. V was cut by 3 bases and J by 5 bases, with 16 bases left in between. The CDR3 region has the DNA TGTGCCAGCAGTGAGCTAACGGGGATGGGAACTGAAGCTTTCCTT. Translated, it gives CASSELTGMGTEAFL.

The J gene is TRBJ1-2, the V gene TRBV13; D ambiguous. Germline values: CDR1 PRHDT, CDR2 FYEKMQ (reference sequence). V was trimmed by 5 bases and J by 3 bases, leaving 10 bases between them. The CDR3 runs 13 residues. This chain's CDR3 is CASSKAGDYGYTF. The DNA for the CDR3 is TGTGCCAGCAGCAAAGCCGGGGACTATGGCTACACCTTC.

This clonotype has at least ten counts. The rearrangement joins TRBV5-5 to TRBJ2-1, with TRBD2 matching 14 bases. V trimming: 7 bases; J trimming: 8 bases; junction bases outside the gene matches: 8. The CDR3 contains 15 residues. Germline lookup yields CDR1 SGHKS and CDR2 YYEKEE (reference sequence). CDR3 sequence: CASGPGTSGSYEQFF. The DNA for the CDR3 is TGTGCCAGCGGACCCGGGACTAGCGGGAGTTATGAGCAGTTCTTC.

This clonotype was seen at least ten times. This chain joins TRBV6-1 and TRBJ2-1; perhaps D is TRBD1 or TRBD2 (5 bases each). Trimming took 5 bases from V and 7 from J, leaving 9 bases between them. The CDR3 sequence is 12 residues long. Germline V CDR1 and CDR2: MNHNS, SASEGT. CDR3 sequence (DNA): TGTGCCAGCAGTAGGGACGTGAATGAGCAGTTCTTC. As protein: CASSRDVNEQFF.

In its sample, this clonotype was seen many times. The genes are TRBV20-1 and TRBJ1-1; TRBD1 agrees at 8 bases. Trimming removed 4 bases from V and 4 bases from J; junction bases left unmatched: 8. From germline, CDR1 is DFQATT and CDR2 SNEGSKA (reference sequence). This CDR3 is 14 amino acids long. DNA of the CDR3: TGCAGTGCTACAGGGGGCACTCGGGGCACTGAAGCTTTCTTT. Translation: CSATGGTRGTEAFF.

Here the CDR3 reads CASSLATAGETQYF. The CDR3 DNA reads as TGTGCCAGCAGCTTAGCTACGGCAGGCGAGACCCAGTACTTC. This sequence joins TRBV7-8 and TRBJ2-5, with D uncertain. Trimming cost V 0 bases and J 5 bases, with 10 bases left between them. Germline values: CDR1 SGHVS, CDR2 FQNEAQ. The CDR3 runs 14 residues.

This clonotype was counted between two and nine times. CDR3 DNA sequence: TGCGCCAGCAGGGGGCTGGCCGATGGCGGGGAGCTGTTTTTT. Protein product: CASRGLADGGELFF. The chain links TRBV5-1 to TRBJ2-2, with D possibly matching TRBD1 (5 bases). This CDR3 spans 14 amino acids. The V end was cut by 5 bases, the J end by 7 bases, with 15 bases between. Germline CDR1 SGHRS, CDR2 YFSETQ. Full variable domain (outside the CDR3, taken from reference TRBV5-1 and TRBJ2-2): KAGVTQTPRYLIKTRGQQVTLSCSPISGHRSVSWYQQTPGQGLQFLFEYFSETQRNKGNFPGRFSGRQFSNSRSEMNVSTLELGDSALYLCASRGLADGGELFFGEGSRLTVL.

This clonotype was seen ten or more times. V is TRBV2 and J is TRBJ1-5; no clear D gene. The CDR3 runs 12 residues. V was clipped by 3 bases and J by 5 bases, with 5 bases between them. Germline V gives CDR1 SNHLY, CDR2 FYNNEI. CDR3 nucleotide sequence: TGTGCCAGCAGTGAGGGTTATCAGCCCCAGCATTTT. Translated, it gives CASSEGYQPQHF. The variable domain in full, with the rest retrieved from reference TRBV2 and TRBJ1-5, is EPEVTQTPSHQVTQMGQEVILRCVPISNHLYFYWYRQILGQKVEFLVSFYNNEISEKSEIFDDQFSVERPDGSNFTLKIRSTKLEDSAMYFCASSEGYQPQHFGDGTRLSIL.

At least ten counts were recorded for this clonotype. The V and J genes are TRBV2 and TRBJ2-1; 13 bases line up with TRBD2. This CDR3 contains 16 residues. Germline lookup yields CDR1 SNHLY and CDR2 FYNNEI. With 3 bases clipped from V and 9 bases from J, the junction kept 8 bases outside the gene matches. CDR3: CASSDPGLAGFIEQFF. The CDR3 DNA reads TGTGCCAGCAGTGACCCGGGACTAGCGGGATTTATTGAGCAGTTCTTC.

This clonotype has a count of ten or more. V gene TRBV18 combines with J gene TRBJ2-5, with 8 bases aligning to TRBD1. V shed 2 bases and J 2 bases; nucleotides not matched to a gene: 1. The germline V gene has CDR1 KGHSH and CDR2 LQKENI. The CDR3 runs to 14 residues. CDR3 in DNA: TGTGCCAGCTCACCAAACAGGGGGCAAGAGACCCAGTACTTC. As protein: CASSPNRGQETQYF.

The chain links TRBV18 to TRBJ2-7; 12 bases are a match to TRBD1. The CDR3 runs 14 residues. Looked up from germline, CDR1 is KGHSH and CDR2 is LQKENI. V was pared by 4 bases and J by 12 bases, with 10 bases of the junction left unmatched. CDR3 sequence: CASSLGTGGALWYF. Written as DNA, the CDR3 is TGTGCCAGCTCACTAGGGACAGGGGGCGCGTTGTGGTACTTC.

This clonotype has just a few counts. The chain recombines TRBV19 with TRBJ1-2; 7 nucleotides match TRBD1. The CDR3 runs 17 residues. V shed 0 bases and J 8 bases; nucleotides not matched to a gene: 15. Looked up from germline, CDR1 is LNHDA and CDR2 is SQIVND (reference sequence). The CDR3 bases are TGTGCCAGTAGTATAGATCTTCTACAGGGGACCCGCGGGGGCTACACCTTC. Translated: CASSIDLLQGTRGGYTF. The full variable domain, with the rest looked up from reference TRBV19 and TRBJ1-2, is DGGITQSPKYLFRKEGQNVTLSCEQNLNHDAMYWYRQDPGQGLRLIYYSQIVNDFQKGDIAEGYSVSREKKESFPLTVTSAQKNPTAFYLCASSIDLLQGTRGGYTFGSGTRLTVV.

The V and J genes are TRBV9 and TRBJ2-3; TRBD2 agrees at 8 bases. V lost 4 bases and J lost 4; bases outside the gene matches: 11. CDR1 is SGDLS and CDR2 is YYNGEE in the germline V gene. This CDR3 has 16 residues. The CDR3: CASSPPGLDPSDTQYF. CDR3 nucleotides: TGTGCCAGCAGCCCACCGGGACTAGACCCGTCAGATACGCAGTATTTT.

There are many counts of this clonotype. The V and J genes are TRBV25-1 and TRBJ1-2, with D perhaps matching TRBD1 (6 bases). This CDR3 contains 14 residues. V lost 4 bases to trimming and J lost 6 bases, with 15 bases between them. The V gene's germline CDR1 is MGHDK and CDR2 SYGVNS. In DNA form, the CDR3 reads TGTGCCAGCAGTGGACCCCGACAGGCTAATGGCTACACCTTC. This codes for CASSGPRQANGYTF.

This clonotype was recorded many times. The V and J genes are TRBV5-1 and TRBJ2-7, with 7 bases fitting TRBD2. The trim removed 0 bases at V and 2 bases at J, leaving 8 bases unmatched. This CDR3 contains 16 residues. Germline CDR1 reads SGHRS; CDR2 reads YFSETQ. CDR3 in DNA: TGCGCCAGCAGCTTGGGGATGACTAGCATCCCCTACGAGCAGTACTTC. Its protein is CASSLGMTSIPYEQYF.

This clonotype came up many times. The rearrangement uses TRBV28 and TRBJ2-7; TRBD2 might be the D (6 bases). Trimming left V 6 bases short and J 2 bases short, with 17 bases between. The CDR3 is made up of 15 amino acids. From germline, CDR1 is MDHEN and CDR2 SYDVKM. The CDR3 DNA is TGTGCCAGCAGCCGATCGGGAGATGGTACCTACGAGCAGTACTTC. Its protein is CASSRSGDGTYEQYF.

A remark on this clonotype: This may come from a read error, since a much larger clone is one base off. The chain combines TRBV5-1 with TRBJ2-2; perhaps TRBD1 as D (5 bases). CDR1 is SGHRS, CDR2 YFSETQ, per germline. The CDR3 runs 16 residues. CDR3 nucleotide sequence: TGTGCCAGCAGCCTCGACAGCAGGAGAATCACCGGGGAGCTGTTTTTT. As protein: CASSLDSRRITGELFF.

A few counts support this clonotype. The V call is TRBV6-1, the J call TRBJ1-5, with 10 bases lining up with TRBD1. Per germline, CDR1 MNHNS and CDR2 SASEGT. The V segment lost 5 bases and the J segment 5 bases; nucleotides outside the gene matches: 6. This CDR3 comprises 15 residues. The CDR3 DNA reads TGTGCCAGCAGTAAAGACAGGGGGCTCCATCAGCCCCAGCATTTT. Translated: CASSKDRGLHQPQHF.

V usage is TRBV3-1 and J usage is TRBJ2-2, with D tentatively TRBD1 or TRBD2 (6 bases each). Trimming cost V 7 bases and J 4 bases, with 16 bases left between them. Germline assignment: CDR1 LGHDT and CDR2 YNNKEL (reference sequence). The CDR3 length is 15 residues. CDR3 sequence (DNA): TGTGCCAGCAACCAGAGGAGGGGGTTCACCGGGGAGCTGTTTTTT. Its protein product is CASNQRRGFTGELFF. Full variable domain (remainder filled in from reference TRBV3-1 and TRBJ2-2): DTAVSQTPKYLVTQMGNDKSIKCEQNLGHDTMYWYKQDSKKFLKIMFSYNNKELIINETVPNRFSPKSPDKAHLNLHINSLELGDSAVYFCASNQRRGFTGELFFGEGSRLTVL.